This TCR beta chain comes out of a study of cytomegalovirus exposure and HLA in healthy donors (dated by TCRdb to the late 2010s). Study-level background: An earlier analysis of approximately 590 of the donors reported about 290 Gb of sequence data and about 100 million unique TCR beta sequences from about 200 million T cells. On average, roughly 240,000 unique TCR beta nucleotide sequences were sequenced per donor among 300 to 500 genotyped donors of the cohort, with around 19% of those sequences being non-productive. Donor age, sex, ethnicity and CMV serostatus were compiled together with the repertoire data. About 5 DR-DQ haplotypes were handled as single units for association and clustering, since linkage in the cohort was strong. An earlier analysis of some 600 of the donors applied high-throughput TCR beta sequencing to assess whether each TCR beta V gene segment acted as functional or pseudogenic. The study aimed to test whether signatures of past pathogen exposure could be identified by cataloging public T cell receptors. Rather than drawing on any new phenotypic data, the later analysis identified candidate immune exposures from TCR beta sequences and the way those sequences occurred across donors. Among the roughly 380 genotyped donors, roughly 80% belonged to the genetic ancestry cluster associated with self-reported Caucasian donors. An early release covering roughly 600 HLA-typed donors comprised 250 to 350 gigabases of sequencing data and approximately 85 million unique TCR sequences. Besides the first cohort of approximately 670 subjects, a separate validation cohort made up of over 95 different subjects was used. The number of donors typed differed by locus, with roughly 620-630 for A, B, C, DRB1 and DQB1, 522 for DQA1, nearly 610 for DPA1, and some 450 for DPB1. In a later genetic analysis, genome-wide SNP genotypes for about 65% of the 666 donors were used, and that subset was treated as a discovery cohort. The study profiled the T cell repertoires of around 700 subjects by immunosequencing and related them to cytomegalovirus serostatus. Every discovery cohort repertoire had been produced on one sequencing platform. In a later analysis, previously published TCR beta repertoires from several hundred donors were re-analyzed and high-resolution HLA genotyping was added so that TCR occurrence patterns could be studied. The study combined high-throughput TCR immunosequencing, statistical association of individual TCRs with disease status, and machine learning to predict cytomegalovirus infection status. Both class I and class II loci were covered by HLA typing, at four-digit resolution.

From its cysteine to its phenylalanine, the CDR3 spans 15 amino acids. Only the CDR3 portion is preserved as DNA: 45 bases, with reading frame beginning at the first base. CDR1 and CDR2 (SEHNR, FQNEAQ) derive from the germline V gene (reference sequence). V is reduced by 4 bases and J by 4 bases, leaving a spacing of 14 bases between them. The cohort was made up of roughly 670 healthy bone marrow donors. Cohort members were all nominally healthy when sampled, although unrecorded immune exposures were likely present. The donor was CMV seronegative and was included in the group of about 350 seronegative cohort members. Every donor gave a peripheral blood sample, and the peripheral blood mononuclear cells from that sample were used for TCR beta sequencing. Genomic DNA extraction from the blood cell samples was performed with the Qiagen DNeasy Blood Extraction Kit. Overall results and qualifications from the work: In a later analysis, 15,000 to 20,000 TCR beta sequences were associated with specific HLA alleles at a false discovery rate of 0.05. According to a later analysis, parvovirus B19, influenza, CMV and Epstein-Barr virus appeared linked to several top co-occurrence clusters. The cohort was sequenced for TCR beta chains only, and without alpha or paired-chain data the features that could be detected were limited. In both the original and validation cohorts, the classifier was reported to diagnose cytomegalovirus status with high specificity and sensitivity. Correlated functional status among segregating V segments might reflect linkage disequilibrium, but an unknown experimental factor could not be ruled out. The authors suggested that the approach could potentially be extended to other disease states and immunological phenotypes. A later analysis found that HLA-associated TCR beta chains were more clonally expanded and had lower generation probabilities than equally common non-associated chains. Most TCR sequences were observed very rarely across donors, whereas some public TCRs were present in many individuals. Most CMV-associated TCR beta chains appeared to be HLA-restricted in a later analysis, and the HLA associations seemed to be driven largely by CMV exposure. In an earlier analysis of some 500 of the donors, most TCR beta V segments appeared in productive rearrangements about 87% or about 30% of the time, broadly matching IMGT annotations. Assigning TCR associations to individual alleles was difficult when HLA alleles, especially DR and DQ, strongly co-occurred. A later genetic analysis associated a missense DCLRE1C variant with V-gene and J-gene trimming of TCR beta chains, and an independent cohort replicated the association. CMV serostatus was the only immune exposure information available for the cohort. HLA typing was unavailable for some donors at each locus, so association tests used only the typed subset. Because counts were too low, roughly 18 rarely observed V segments, including chromosome 9 orphons, were left out of the earlier analysis of approximately 580 of the donors. In a later genetic analysis, fewer N-insertions in productive TCRs were reported among donors in an Asian-associated ancestry cluster than the approximately 670-donor mean. The study listed approximately 150 TCR beta chains as associated with cytomegalovirus. In a later analysis, the rate of TCR association differed among HLA loci, with DRB1 alleles having the most associated TCRs and HLA-C alleles having the fewest. A cluster of highly shared sequence variants was judged likely to represent a technical artifact of the sequencing pipeline. In vitro tests confirmed that three of the cytomegalovirus-associated TCR beta chains recognize cytomegalovirus antigens. Some IMGT-functional V segments, including TRBV6-2 and TRBV6-3, could not be distinguished by the 87-base-pair reads and were therefore excluded. A further reported finding was that TCR beta sequences accurately predicted the HLA-A and HLA-B alleles for most subjects in the first cohort. Sequencing depth was assumed to be roughly uniform across donors in the presence/absence analyses, though that assumption may not hold.

Receptor amplification or capture employed the immunoSEQ multiplex PCR assay. The multiplex PCR relied on a mix of 60 forward primers for TCR Vbeta segments and 13 reverse primers for TCR Jbeta segments. The CDR3 region of rearranged TCR beta genes was amplified from genomic DNA by a multiplex PCR assay. Amplified TCR beta libraries were sequenced as 87-base-pair reads on the Illumina HiSeq System. The authors processed their data as follows. In a later analysis, some 80 million unique TCR beta chains were counted across the roughly 670 repertoires, and roughly 11 million of these chains were shared by at least two donors. To remove PCR and sequencing errors, raw reads were error-corrected and collapsed into unique sequences using a nearest-neighbor algorithm that merged closely related sequences. To assign V, D and J gene segments, CDR3 sequences were aligned to IMGT reference sequences. Each retained sequence needed at least a six-nucleotide match to both a V gene segment and a J gene segment. A rearrangement was called productive if the CDR3 had no stop codons and remained in frame with V and J, and every other rearrangement was called non-productive. CDR3 was defined by IMGT convention, running from the second conserved V-encoded cysteine to the conserved J-encoded phenylalanine. The earlier analysis of around 640 of the donors excluded sequences that lacked an unambiguous match to a single V gene segment. In an earlier analysis of several hundred of the donors, V segments were called functional above 56.7% productive rearrangements and were called segregating when the between-donor standard deviation exceeded 5%. A statistical classification framework was built to diagnose cytomegalovirus status from the catalog of TCR beta chain sequences. In a later analysis, TCR nucleotide sequences were compared against IMGT/GENE-DB human TR gene sequences so that V and J genes could be assigned. In a later analysis, CDR3 sequences and most-parsimonious VDJ recombination scenarios were assigned using the TCRdist pipeline. A later analysis defined each TCR beta chain by its CDR3 amino acid sequence plus V-gene family, and excluded reads lacking a unique V-gene family. In a later analysis, approximately 590 highly shared, low-generation-probability nucleotide sequences were removed to address suspected cross-contamination and a sequencing artifact. In a later analysis, a clonal expansion index was calculated for each public chain from normalized within-repertoire ranks of inferred template counts. In a later analysis, generation probabilities were computed using a VDJ recombination model fitted to out-of-frame rearrangements, and the results were checked against IGoR. Hypergeometric tests were used in a later analysis to score TCR-TCR, TCR-HLA and TCR-CMV co-occurrence, with a repertoire-size bias correction applied to the TCR pairs. A later analysis estimated false discovery rates by permuting HLA or CMV assignments 20 times. In a later analysis, co-occurring TCRs were grouped using DBSCAN, with TCRdist sequence similarity added in when clustering inside HLA-allele-positive subsets. Co-occurrence clustering excluded repertoires with fewer than 30,000 or more than 120,000 public chains, plus five with anomalous nucleotide sharing. Sourced from immuneACCESS, this table was stored by TCRdb with only in-frame sequences that have V and J called. A share of the clones is absent; for the studies checked, an unresolved V gene accounts for under half, and the remainder has no known explanation. That table supplies the V and J calls and clone size; D and trimming were determined from the DNA. For this sample, the table gives fewer than 150,000 clones. 1.5% to 2% of the sample is in the top ten clones.

Concerning this clone: Its antigen is still unknown.

The chain links TRBV7-9 with TRBJ2-1; the D segment could be TRBD2, given 5 matching bases. The specimen was PBMCs. This TCR derives from a woman in her fifties or sixties in good health and CMV-seronegative. The DNA sequence is as follows: TGTGCCAGCAGCTCTCCGGGGTCCCAGTACAATGAGCAGTTCTTC. It translates to CASSSPGSQYNEQFF.